These T cell receptor beta chains were read from a single sample in a study of tumor and adjacent non-tumor tissue in lung cancer. TCRdb itself ran the multiplex PCR reads through MiXCR, one entry per CDR3 protein. The table lists about 76,000 distinct CDR3 sequences, around 70% of them singletons, with roughly 12% in the top ten. Input material: lung tumor tissue. Source of these receptors: a woman between 70 and 85 years old with non-small cell lung cancer. Each CDR3 is given without its conserved first and last residue. D genes are given only for firm matches.

v_gene | d_gene | CDR3aa
TRBV12-3/TRBV12-4 | NA | VSSLWHNTCQAF
TRBV6-5 | NA | ASSYGTGHSGANVLT
TRBV28 | NA | ASTIDPARSEQY
TRBV11-1 | TRBD1 | ARRPGQSIYEQY
TRBV11-3 | TRBD2 | VRPGTSGIGEQF
TRBV6-5 | TRBD1 | ASMTGSSLDMQY
TRBV28 | NA | ASSLQPLAKNIQY
TRBV6-4 | NA | ARSWTETNEQF
TRBV28 | NA | ASSLRNPAGGSGNHPQH
TRBV6-1 | NA | ASSGLRAYNEQS
TRBV5-6 | NA | ASSLGGLDTEVF
TRBV10-1 | TRBD2 | ASSESASGEAQY